A single sample gave rise to the 11 T cell receptor beta chains below, sequenced in a study of T cell repertoires in cytomegalovirus infection. TCRdb processed the reads anew with MiXCR; each CDR3 protein has one entry. The sample gives 450,000 to 600,000 distinct CDR3 sequences, roughly 10% of which show up once; around 9.6% is in the top ten. Sequenced: PBMCs. The source of these receptors is a human donor in good health (CMV status not recorded). Some clones in this sample may be carry-over from other donors' samples.

This clonotype was counted many times. The rearrangement joins TRBV7-2 to TRBJ1-5; D may be TRBD1 (5 bases). The CDR3 contains 13 residues. Germline V gene lookup returns CDR1 SGHTA and CDR2 FQGNSA. The V and J ends lost 5 bases and 7 bases respectively, with 12 bases between them. The CDR3 loop is CASSIAREQPQHF. CDR3 DNA: TGTGCCAGCAGCATCGCCAGGGAGCAGCCCCAGCATTTT.

This clonotype was observed at least ten times. J is TRBJ2-3 and V is TRBV7-8; 9 positions agree with TRBD2. Germline V CDR1 and CDR2: SGHVS, FQNEAQ. The CDR3 runs to 16 residues. With 3 bases clipped from V and 3 bases from J, the junction kept 7 bases outside the gene matches. The CDR3 sequence is CASSFPRLAATDTQYF. For the CDR3, the DNA is TGTGCCAGCAGCTTCCCTAGACTAGCGGCGACAGATACGCAGTATTTT.

This rearrangement joins TRBV2 to TRBJ1-4; D is perhaps TRBD1 (5 bases). The V and J ends lost 6 bases and 3 bases respectively, with 11 bases between them. This CDR3 has 14 amino acids. Germline V gene lookup returns CDR1 SNHLY and CDR2 FYNNEI. CDR3 residues: CASSLGEANEKLFF. In DNA, the CDR3 is TGTGCCAGCAGCCTAGGGGAGGCTAATGAAAAACTGTTTTTT.

This clonotype occurred many times. V usage is TRBV11-2 and J usage is TRBJ1-1; D is uncertain. Trimming removed 6 bases from V and 6 bases from J, with 17 bases in between. Germline loops: CDR1 SGHAT, CDR2 FQNNGV. CDR3 length equals 14 residues. The CDR3 loop is CASRLSRASSEAFF. The DNA for the CDR3 is TGTGCCAGCAGGCTCTCACGGGCGTCCTCTGAAGCTTTCTTT.

This clonotype was detected many times. The V call is TRBV7-3, the J call TRBJ2-1; 8 nucleotides match TRBD2. CDR1 is SGHTA and CDR2 is FQGTGA in the germline V gene. The V gene end was trimmed by 2 bases and the J gene end by 8 bases; junction bases not matched to a gene: 11. CDR3 size: 16 residues. CDR3 protein: CASSLQPSGGLDEQFF. The DNA of the CDR3 is TGTGCCAGCAGCTTACAGCCGAGCGGGGGTCTCGATGAGCAGTTCTTC.

This clonotype was seen ten or more times. The chain links TRBV2 to TRBJ1-5, with no clear D. Trimming left V 7 bases short and J 4 bases short, with 11 bases between. Germline V lookup: CDR1 SNHLY, CDR2 FYNNEI. This CDR3 spans 13 amino acids. The CDR3 is CASTTAGNQPQHF. The CDR3 DNA reads TGTGCCAGCACCACGGCGGGGAATCAGCCCCAGCATTTT.

This clonotype turned up a few times. V usage is TRBV19 and J usage is TRBJ1-4; D remains ambiguous. V lost 4 bases and J lost 7, with 13 bases in between. The CDR3 runs 14 residues. Looked up from germline, CDR1 is LNHDA and CDR2 is SQIVND (reference sequence). The CDR3 reads CASSTLTTSEKLFF. Here the CDR3 DNA reads TGTGCCAGTAGTACCCTAACAACGAGTGAAAAACTGTTTTTT.

The table lists this clonotype with many counts. This chain links TRBV7-9 with TRBJ2-1, with 7 bases lining up with TRBD1. Germline V gives CDR1 SEHNR, CDR2 FQNEAQ (reference sequence). The CDR3 runs to 13 residues. V dropped 1 base and J dropped 10; count of bases not matched to a gene: 4. Written as DNA, the CDR3 is TGTGCCAGCAGCTTAGGACAGGGCAAAGAGCAGTTCTTC. It is translated as CASSLGQGKEQFF.

In DNA form, the CDR3 reads TGTGCCAGCAGCCAAGCGGGGGGTTTCTCCTACGAGCAGTACTTC. Amino acid sequence: CASSQAGGFSYEQYF. The chain uses TRBV3-1 and TRBJ2-7; TRBD2 agrees at 7 bases. V shed 1 base and J 0 bases; nucleotides not matched to a gene: 3. This CDR3 comprises 15 residues. CDR1 is LGHDT, CDR2 YNNKEL, per germline (reference sequence).

This clonotype was counted only a few times. The chain joins TRBV7-9 to TRBJ2-7, with D possibly matching TRBD1 (6 bases). Trimming took off 5 bases at V and 4 bases at J, with 24 bases between the two ends. Germline V gene lookup returns CDR1 SEHNR and CDR2 FQNEAQ (reference sequence). There are 17 residues in the CDR3. CDR3 region: CASSPVGPGVILYEQYF. The CDR3 DNA reads as TGTGCCAGCAGCCCGGTGGGACCAGGGGTTATTTTGTACGAGCAGTACTTC.

This clonotype was detected many times. The chain has TRBV6-1 and TRBJ2-3, with a weak D call TRBD1 (5 bases). Germline CDR1 reads MNHNS; CDR2 reads SASEGT. This CDR3 has 14 amino acids. V was pared by 6 bases and J by 3 bases, with 13 bases between. The chain's CDR3 is CASRNGQGTDTQYF. In DNA, the CDR3 is TGTGCCAGCAGGAATGGACAAGGAACAGATACGCAGTATTTT.